The clone carrying this TCR beta chain appeared a single time. This CDR3 spans 16 amino acids. The V gene lost 5 bases and the J gene lost 0 bases, with 11 bases spanning the gap. The germline V gene encodes CDR1 MNHEY and CDR2 SMNVEV (reference sequence). This record comes from a study of T cell changes during pregnancy in multiple sclerosis. Profiled with immunoSEQ multiplex PCR; TCRdb holds only in-frame clones, not every one. In the table there are 50,000 or so clones, 85% to 95% of which are singletons. The V call is TRBV27, the J call TRBJ1-6; D remains unclear. The TCR was taken from a female donor with multiple sclerosis, enrolled in a pregnancy study. Material: CD8+ T cells from peripheral blood mononuclear cells, obtained in the first trimester of pregnancy. The CDR3 loop is CASSPRISSYNSPLHF. Here the CDR3 DNA reads TGTGCCAGCAGTCCGCGTATTAGCTCCTATAATTCACCCCTCCACTTT.